These 10 T cell receptor beta chains originate from one sample sequenced in a study of blood T cell repertoires in COVID-19. Some clones are missing from TCRdb's copy, which holds only in-frame ones; the method was immunoSEQ multiplex PCR. This table has about 400,000 clones, roughly 86% appearing once. Sequenced input: PBMCs or T cells enriched from blood (not recorded which). These receptors originate from a woman between 40 and 50 years old with acute COVID-19.

This clone has more than one count but fewer than ten. The V and J genes are TRBV3-1 (or the pseudogene TRBV3-2) and TRBJ1-1; 7 bases fit TRBD1. The CDR3 length is 14 residues. V shed 3 bases and J 3 bases; nucleotides not matched to a gene: 4. Germline V CDR1 and CDR2: LGHDT, YNNKEL (reference sequence). The CDR3: CASSHNRGYTEAFF. CDR3 sequence (DNA): TGTGCCAGCAGCCATAACAGGGGATACACTGAAGCTTTCTTT.

This clone was seen more than once but under ten times. The chain employs TRBV2 and TRBJ1-2, with a tentative D call TRBD1 (6 bases). The CDR3 has 11 residues. Germline lookup yields CDR1 SNHLY and CDR2 FYNNEI. V lost 6 bases to trimming and J lost 5 bases, with 7 bases between them. CDR3 nucleotides: TGTGCCAGCAGGCAGGGGTATGGCTACACCTTC. It is translated as CASRQGYGYTF.

V is TRBV9 and J is TRBJ2-7, with 8 nucleotides matching TRBD1. CDR3 length: 14 residues. Germline assignment: CDR1 SGDLS and CDR2 YYNGEE. The ends lost 0 bases at V and 2 bases at J; junction bases unmatched: 1. For the CDR3, the DNA is TGTGCCAGCAGCGTAGCGGGACAGGCCTACGAGCAGTACTTC. Translated, it gives CASSVAGQAYEQYF.

The chain is built from TRBV7-9 and TRBJ1-3, with D unresolved. The CDR3 length is 15 residues. V was clipped by 0 bases and J by 4 bases, with 10 bases between them. Germline V gene lookup returns CDR1 SEHNR and CDR2 FQNEAQ (reference sequence). CDR3 sequence (DNA): TGTGCCAGCAGCTTAGCCGCTACGAGCGGAAACACCATATATTTT. It specifies CASSLAATSGNTIYF.

This chain uses TRBV9 with TRBJ2-3; D may be TRBD2 (5 bases). V dropped 2 bases and J dropped 0 bases, with 7 bases sitting between them. Germline V lookup: CDR1 SGDLS, CDR2 YYNGEE. This CDR3 is 14 amino acids long. The CDR3 here is CASSVSASTDTQYF. As DNA, the CDR3 is TGTGCCAGCAGCGTTAGCGCTAGCACAGATACGCAGTATTTT.

The chain couples TRBV10-1 to TRBJ2-3, with D perhaps matching TRBD1 (5 bases). Per germline, CDR1 WNHNN and CDR2 SYGVQD (reference sequence). V lost 0 bases to trimming and J lost 0 bases, with 10 bases between them. CDR3 length equals 16 residues. Here the CDR3 reads CASSESKGSSTDTQYF. CDR3 coding DNA: TGCGCCAGCAGTGAGTCAAAGGGGTCTAGCACAGATACGCAGTATTTT.

This clone has only one observation. The chain employs TRBV9 and TRBJ1-2; D gene ambiguous. Germline values: CDR1 SGDLS, CDR2 YYNGEE. The CDR3 extends over 14 amino acids. Trimming took 4 bases from V and 2 from J, leaving 12 bases between them. As DNA, the CDR3 is TGTGCCAGCAGCCCGGCCGGGTTCAACTATGGCTACACCTTC. As protein: CASSPAGFNYGYTF.

This chain joins TRBV30 and TRBJ1-5; D possibly corresponds to TRBD1 (5 bases). The CDR3 is made up of 16 amino acids. V gave up 1 base and J gave up 3 bases, with 16 bases separating them. Germline CDR1 reads GTSNPN; CDR2 reads SVGIG (reference sequence). This CDR3 is CAWSAQRVGLNQPQHF. In DNA form, the CDR3 reads TGTGCCTGGAGTGCTCAGCGAGTGGGGCTCAATCAGCCCCAGCATTTT. Full variable domain (rest looked up from reference TRBV30 and TRBJ1-5): SQTIHQWPATLVQPVGSPLSLECTVEGTSNPNLYWYRQAAGRGLQLLFYSVGIGQISSEVPQNLSASRPQDRQFILSSKKLLLSDSGFYLCAWSAQRVGLNQPQHFGDGTRLSIL.

The V gene is TRBV24-1, the J gene TRBJ2-1, with D perhaps matching TRBD1 (6 bases). The CDR3 is made up of 16 amino acids. V shed 1 base and J shed 2 bases, with 11 bases lying between them. Germline CDR1 KGHDR, CDR2 SFDVKD. Written as DNA, the CDR3 is TGTGCCACCAGTGATTTAAGGCAGGGGCCCTACAATGAGCAGTTCTTC. It encodes CATSDLRQGPYNEQFF.

This chain connects TRBV12-3 or TRBV12-4 to TRBJ1-1; 8 nucleotides align to TRBD1. Trimming removed 6 bases from V and 12 bases from J; junction bases left unmatched: 9. CDR3 size: 12 residues. Here the CDR3 reads CASRPNRGGTFF. The CDR3 DNA sequence: TGTGCCAGCAGACCTAACAGGGGGGGAACTTTCTTT.